This TCR beta chain was identified in a study of T cell responses to AZD1222 COVID-19 vaccine. Whole-study findings and limits: Vaccination with two AZD1222 doses was followed by a rise in Spike-specific TCR breadth and depth. White British ancestry dominated among donors, who included more females, and clonal diversity was possibly underestimated.

Deletions cut 3 bases from V and 8 bases from J, with 8 bases between. Germline V lookup: CDR1 MDHEN, CDR2 SYDVKM. This CDR3 is 12 amino acids long. Regarding this clone: Its antigen is unidentified.

Assay: immunoSEQ multiplex PCR; the TCRdb copy retains only in-frame clones and omits some. The sample has under 90,000 clones, 80% to 90% seen once. The sequencing here drew on peripheral blood, taken 28 days after the second AZD1222 dose. This TCR was sampled from an adult who received the AZD1222 COVID-19 vaccine. J is TRBJ2-1 and V is TRBV28; TRBD2 might be the D (5 bases). Written as DNA, the CDR3 is TGTGCCAGCAGTTTTGGAGGAGATGAGCAGTTCTTC. It translates to CASSFGGDEQFF.